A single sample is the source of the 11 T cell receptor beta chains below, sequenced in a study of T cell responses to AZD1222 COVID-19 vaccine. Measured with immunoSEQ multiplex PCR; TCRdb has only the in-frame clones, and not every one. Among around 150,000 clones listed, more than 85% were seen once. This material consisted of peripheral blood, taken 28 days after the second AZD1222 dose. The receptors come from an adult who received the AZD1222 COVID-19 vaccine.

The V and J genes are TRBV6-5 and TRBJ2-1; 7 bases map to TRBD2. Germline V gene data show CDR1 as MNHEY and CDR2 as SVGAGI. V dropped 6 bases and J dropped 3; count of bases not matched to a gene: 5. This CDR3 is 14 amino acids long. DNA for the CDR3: TGTGCCAGCAGCCCCCGGGACTACTACAATGAGCAGTTCTTC. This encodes CASSPRDYYNEQFF.

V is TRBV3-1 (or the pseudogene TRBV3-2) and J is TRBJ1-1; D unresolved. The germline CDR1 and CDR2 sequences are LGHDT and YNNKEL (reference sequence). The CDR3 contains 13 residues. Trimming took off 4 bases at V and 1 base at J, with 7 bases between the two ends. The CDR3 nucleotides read TGTGCCAGCAGCCGTAACCCGAACACTGAAGCTTTCTTT. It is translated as CASSRNPNTEAFF.

CDR3 sequence: CASSYSSGVGEKLFF. The CDR3 nucleotides read TGTGCCAGCAGTTACTCTTCGGGGGTTGGGGAAAAACTGTTTTTT. The chain has TRBV6-5 and TRBJ1-4; tentatively, D is TRBD1 (5 bases). Per germline, CDR1 MNHEY and CDR2 SVGAGI. Trimming pared 0 bases from V and 8 bases from J, leaving 13 bases between. The CDR3 consists of 15 residues.

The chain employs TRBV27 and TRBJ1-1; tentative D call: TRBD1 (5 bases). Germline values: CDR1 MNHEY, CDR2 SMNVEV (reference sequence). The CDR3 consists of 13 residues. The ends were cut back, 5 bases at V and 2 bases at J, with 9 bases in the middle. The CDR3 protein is CASSPRTNTEAFF. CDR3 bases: TGTGCCAGCAGTCCACGGACAAACACTGAAGCTTTCTTT.

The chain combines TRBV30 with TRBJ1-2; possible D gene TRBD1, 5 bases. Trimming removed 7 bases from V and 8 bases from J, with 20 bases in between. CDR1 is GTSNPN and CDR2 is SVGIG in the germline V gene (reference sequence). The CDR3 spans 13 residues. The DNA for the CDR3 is TGTGCCTTGGGACGGCGGGCAGTCATCGGCTACACCTTC. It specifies CALGRRAVIGYTF.

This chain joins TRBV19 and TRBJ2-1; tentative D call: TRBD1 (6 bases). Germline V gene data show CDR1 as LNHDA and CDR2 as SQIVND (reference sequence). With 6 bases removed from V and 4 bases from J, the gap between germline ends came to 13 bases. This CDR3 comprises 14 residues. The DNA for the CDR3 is TGTGCCAGTAGCCTCGGACAGACTTACAATGAGCAGTTCTTC. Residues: CASSLGQTYNEQFF.

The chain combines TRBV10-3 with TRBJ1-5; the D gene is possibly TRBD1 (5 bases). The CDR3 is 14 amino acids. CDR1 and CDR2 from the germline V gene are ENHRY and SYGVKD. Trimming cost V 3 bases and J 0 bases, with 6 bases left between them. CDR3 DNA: TGTGCCATCAGTGAAGGGGCTAGCAATCAGCCCCAGCATTTT. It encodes CAISEGASNQPQHF.

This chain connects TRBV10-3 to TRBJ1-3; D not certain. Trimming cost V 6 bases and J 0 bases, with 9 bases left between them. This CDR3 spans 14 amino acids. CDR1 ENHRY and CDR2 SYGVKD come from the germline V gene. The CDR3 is CAIRRPHSGNTIYF. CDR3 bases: TGTGCCATCAGGAGGCCCCACTCTGGAAACACCATATATTTT.

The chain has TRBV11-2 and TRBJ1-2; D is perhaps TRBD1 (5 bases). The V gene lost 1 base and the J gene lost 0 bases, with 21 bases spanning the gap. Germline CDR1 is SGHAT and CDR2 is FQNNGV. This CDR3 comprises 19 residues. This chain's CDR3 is CASSLVRSNRDAANYGYTF. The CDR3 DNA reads TGTGCCAGCAGCTTAGTAAGGTCCAACCGGGACGCTGCTAACTATGGCTACACCTTC. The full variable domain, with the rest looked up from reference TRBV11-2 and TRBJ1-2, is EAGVAQSPRYKIIEKRQSVAFWCNPISGHATLYWYQQILGQGPKLLIQFQNNGVVDDSQLPKDRFSAERLKGVDSTLKIQPAKLEDSAVYLCASSLVRSNRDAANYGYTFGSGTRLTVV.

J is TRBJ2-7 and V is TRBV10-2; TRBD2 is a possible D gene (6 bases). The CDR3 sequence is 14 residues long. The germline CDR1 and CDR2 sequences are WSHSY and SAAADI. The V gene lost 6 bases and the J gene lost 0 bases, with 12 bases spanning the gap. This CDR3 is CASSLAALSYEQYF. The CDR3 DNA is TGCGCCAGCAGCTTAGCGGCCCTCTCCTACGAGCAGTACTTC.

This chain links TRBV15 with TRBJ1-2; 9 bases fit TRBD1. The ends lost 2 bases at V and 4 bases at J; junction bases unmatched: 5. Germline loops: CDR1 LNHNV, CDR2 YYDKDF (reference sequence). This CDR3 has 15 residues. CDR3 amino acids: CATSRTGGAVYGYTF. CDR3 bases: TGTGCCACCAGCAGAACAGGGGGCGCCGTCTATGGCTACACCTTC.